Presented here are 8 T cell receptor beta chains from one specimen sequenced in a study of CD8 T cells in Susac syndrome. Random hexamers were used to reverse transcribe an amount of roughly 0.45 to 1 ug RNA. TCRdb reprocessed the immunoSEQ multiplex PCR reads via MiXCR and lists one record per CDR3 protein. Among about 80,000 distinct CDR3 sequences listed, about 91% were seen once. Sample: CD8+ T cells from PBMCs. The origin of the receptors is a human donor with multiple sclerosis.

This chain connects TRBV3-1 to TRBJ2-7; D uncertain. The germline V gene encodes CDR1 LGHDT and CDR2 YNNKEL (reference sequence). V lost 2 bases and J 3 bases, leaving 11 bases between the germline ends. The CDR3 sequence is 14 residues long. CDR3 in DNA: TGTGCCAGCAGCCAAACCCCCAGTCTCTACGAGCAGTACTTC. It is translated as CASSQTPSLYEQYF.

This sequence joins TRBV5-6 and TRBJ1-1; D perhaps matches TRBD1 (6 bases). V was shortened by 2 bases and J by 8 bases, with 16 bases between the two germline ends. CDR3 size: 14 residues. Germline values: CDR1 SGHDT, CDR2 YYEEEE. CDR3: CASSFQGQGQEAFF. In DNA form, the CDR3 reads TGTGCCAGCAGCTTCCAGGGACAAGGACAAGAAGCTTTCTTT. The variable domain in full, with the rest retrieved from reference TRBV5-6 and TRBJ1-1, is DAGVTQSPTHLIKTRGQQVTLRCSPKSGHDTVSWYQQALGQGPQFIFQYYEEEERQRGNFPDRFSGHQFPNYSSELNVNALLLGDSALYLCASSFQGQGQEAFFGQGTRLTVV.

The chain employs TRBV5-1 and TRBJ1-4; possible D gene TRBD1, 6 bases. The CDR3 runs 15 residues. Trimming removed 2 bases at V and 5 bases at J, with 13 bases between. The germline gives CDR1 SGHRS, CDR2 YFSETQ. The CDR3 spells CASSFLPGANEKLFF. CDR3 DNA sequence: TGCGCCAGCAGCTTTTTACCAGGGGCAAATGAAAAACTGTTTTTT.

This chain connects TRBV9 to TRBJ1-1; TRBD1 matches at 9 bases. The CDR3 runs 17 residues. Germline-derived CDR1 and CDR2 are SGDLS and YYNGEE. After removal of 0 bases from V and 1 base from J, the junction contained 7 bases not matched to a gene. The DNA of the CDR3 is TGTGCCAGCAGCGTAGCCCGGGACAGGGATCGGAACACTGAAGCTTTCTTT. Protein: CASSVARDRDRNTEAFF.

V and J are TRBV7-9 and TRBJ1-1, with D tentatively TRBD1 (6 bases). CDR1 and CDR2 from the germline V gene are SEHNR and FQNEAQ (reference sequence). This CDR3 contains 17 residues. V was clipped by 2 bases and J by 4 bases, with 20 bases between them. CDR3 protein: CASSLRWRQGSFTEAFF. CDR3 nucleotide sequence: TGTGCCAGCAGCTTACGATGGCGGCAGGGGAGTTTCACTGAAGCTTTCTTT.

Judged by abundance, this clonotype is medium-sized (0.01 to 0.1%). This chain uses TRBV13 with TRBJ2-5; D gene uncertain. This CDR3 has 14 residues. Germline values: CDR1 PRHDT, CDR2 FYEKMQ (reference sequence). V was trimmed by 1 base and J by 2 bases, leaving 8 bases between them. CDR3 region: CASSLEVGQETQYF. CDR3 nucleotide sequence: TGTGCCAGCAGCTTAGAAGTGGGGCAAGAGACCCAGTACTTC.

V usage is TRBV11-2 and J usage is TRBJ2-6; D is perhaps TRBD1 (5 bases). The CDR3 covers 16 residues. The V gene lost 3 bases and the J gene lost 0 bases, with 9 bases spanning the gap. Germline V gene sequence: CDR1 SGHAT, CDR2 FQNNGV. The CDR3, as DNA: TGTGCCAGCAGCTTGTGGGGCCCCTCTGGGGCCAACGTCCTGACTTTC. This codes for CASSLWGPSGANVLTF.

V usage is TRBV7-8 and J usage is TRBJ2-3; D remains unclear. The V gene lost 7 bases and the J gene lost 0 bases, with 14 bases spanning the gap. This CDR3 is built from 15 residues. From germline, CDR1 is SGHVS and CDR2 FQNEAQ. CDR3 sequence reads: CASTSEKLSTDTQYF. CDR3 in DNA: TGTGCCAGCACCTCCGAGAAGCTAAGCACAGATACGCAGTATTTT.